Listed here are 24 T cell receptor beta chains from one sample, sequenced in a study of T cell clonality in common variable immunodeficiency. Antigens of these TCRs are unknown. The study's findings and limits: Fewer deletions and N-nucleotide insertions were reportedly seen in common variable immunodeficiency TCR beta sequences.

Here immunoSEQ multiplex PCR was the method, and the copy in TCRdb shows in-frame clones only, minus some. The sample shows about 23,000 clones, none of them appearing just once. Sequencing was performed on peripheral blood mononuclear cells. Receptor source: a human donor with common variable immunodeficiency.

This clone has a count of ten or more. At one of its ends the junction is not consistent with the germline gene, which may arise from a read error. The sequence runs out 3 residues before the end of the CDR3; the remainder is reconstructed from the germline J gene. The chain couples TRBV7-7 to TRBJ2-5; the match to TRBD2 covers 8 bases. The CDR3 extends over 15 amino acids. Per germline, CDR1 SSHAT and CDR2 FNYEAQ (reference sequence). CDR3 sequence: CASSLGGTREETQYF. The DNA read from the CDR3 is TGTGCTAGCAGCTTAGGAGGGACTAGAGAAGAGACC.

Many counts were recorded for this clone. The read falls 3 residues short of the CDR3 end, and the missing part is taken from the germline J gene. This sequence joins TRBV29-1 and TRBJ1-1; TRBD1 agrees at 7 bases. Germline-derived CDR1 and CDR2 are SQVTM and ANQGSEA. This CDR3 spans 13 amino acids. V trimming: 6 bases; J trimming: 1 base; junction bases outside the gene matches: 5. CDR3 region: CSVVGQENTEAFF. CDR3 DNA, as far as it was read: TGCAGCGTGGTAGGACAGGAGAACACTGAA.

This clone was counted only a few times. The CDR3 is CASSQRLAGEQFF. The CDR3 bases that were read are TGTGCCAGCAGTCAAAGGCTAGCGGGTGAG. This chain joins TRBV6-2 or TRBV6-3 and TRBJ2-1, with 8 bases identical to TRBD2. The missing CDR3 end, 3 residues past where the read stops, is filled in from the germline J gene. The length of the CDR3 is 13 residues. Germline trimming cut 5 bases from V and 9 bases from J; bases unmatched to any gene: 6. In germline, CDR1 is MNHEY, CDR2 SVGEGT.

Of note for this clone: The CDR3 is cut off 3 residues early in the read; its end comes from the germline J gene. The rearrangement uses TRBV6-1 and TRBJ2-7, with D uncertain. The length of the CDR3 is 12 residues. V lost 3 bases and J lost 4, with 7 bases in between. The germline gives CDR1 MNHNS, CDR2 SASEGT. The CDR3 bases that were read are TGTGCCAGCAGTGAGCACGGGTACGAG. Its protein is CASSEHGYE. The complete CDR3 sequence is CASSEHGYEQYF.

There are many counts of this clone. The CDR3 end is not reached by the read, which stops 3 residues before it; the germline J gene fills it in. The chain links TRBV20-1 to TRBJ1-3; 10 nucleotides line up with TRBD1. The germline V gene encodes CDR1 DFQATT and CDR2 SNEGSKA (reference sequence). The CDR3 sequence is 14 residues long. Losses at the gene ends were 5 bases for V and 9 bases for J; bases not matched to a gene: 10. The part of the CDR3 DNA that was read is TGCAGTGCTCCTATTCCGGGACAGGGGACCACC. Its protein product is CSAPIPGQGTT. The full CDR3 sequence reads CSAPIPGQGTTIYF.

With respect to this clone: The missing CDR3 end, 3 residues past where the read stops, is filled in from the germline J gene. The chain joins TRBV5-1 to TRBJ2-7; 7 bases align to TRBD1. This CDR3 is 16 amino acids long. Germline assignment: CDR1 SGHRS and CDR2 YFSETQ. J lost 0 bases, V lost 0 bases, and 6 bases had no gene match. CDR3 amino acids: CASSLDYRDSSYEQYF. The sequenced CDR3 bases are TGCGCCAGCAGCTTGGATTATAGGGACAGCTCCTACGAG.

This clone showed up just a few times. The read halts 3 residues ahead of the CDR3 end, with the missing end drawn from the germline J gene. The rearrangement joins TRBV6-1 to TRBJ1-2, with 8 bases matching TRBD1. Germline loops: CDR1 MNHNS, CDR2 SASEGT. The CDR3 totals 13 residues. This chain's CDR3 is CASSERQGLVYTF. The DNA read from the CDR3 is TGTGCCAGCAGTGAAAGACAGGGGTTGGTC.

This clone turned up a few times. The read halts 3 residues ahead of the CDR3 end, with the missing end drawn from the germline J gene. The rearrangement uses TRBV7-9 and TRBJ2-5; D remains unclear. The ends were cut back, 1 base at V and 1 base at J, with 4 bases in the middle. This CDR3 spans 13 amino acids. Germline CDR1 is SEHNR and CDR2 is FQNEAQ (reference sequence). The CDR3: CASSLDGQETQYF. Incomplete CDR3 DNA: TGTGCCAGCAGCTTAGACGGCCAAGAGACC.

This clone was seen repeatedly, ten times or more. Coverage ceases 3 residues before the CDR3 finishes, and the germline J gene fills in the end. The chain recombines TRBV30 with TRBJ2-7; D perhaps matches TRBD1 (5 bases). V was pared by 3 bases and J by 4 bases, with 10 bases between. The CDR3 runs to 12 residues. Germline V gives CDR1 GTSNPN, CDR2 SVGIG (reference sequence). The CDR3 spells CAWSLDSYEQYF. Incomplete CDR3 DNA: TGTGCCTGGAGCCTCGACAGTTACGAG.

At least ten counts were recorded for this clone. The read comes to an end 3 residues before the CDR3 does, leaving the germline J gene to fill in the end. The genes are TRBV30 and TRBJ2-5; 9 positions agree with TRBD1. CDR1 GTSNPN and CDR2 SVGIG come from the germline V gene (reference sequence). The CDR3 consists of 13 residues. The ends lost 8 bases at V and 5 bases at J; junction bases unmatched: 9. Incomplete CDR3 DNA: TGTGCCGTACTTGGACAGGGGATGGAGACC. As protein: CAVLGQGMET. The entire CDR3 protein is CAVLGQGMETQYF. The whole variable domain, filled in from reference TRBV30 and TRBJ2-5, reads SQTIHQWPATLVQPVGSPLSLECTVEGTSNPNLYWYRQAAGRGLQLLFYSVGIGQISSEVPQNLSASRPQDRQFILSSKKLLLSDSGFYLCAVLGQGMETQYFGPGTRLLVL.

Remarks on this clone: Sequencing ends 3 residues short of the CDR3 end; the germline J gene provides the rest. The rearrangement joins TRBV2 to TRBJ1-2, with 7 positions matching TRBD1. Trimming took 11 bases from V and 6 from J; bases not matched to a gene: 6. CDR3 length equals 11 residues. Germline lookup yields CDR1 SNHLY and CDR2 FYNNEI. This CDR3 is CAGSTGNGYTF. The part of the CDR3 DNA that was read is TGTGCCGGGTCGACAGGGAATGGC.

This clone was recorded many times. Partial CDR3 DNA: TGTGCCAGCACCCGATCTTCAGCAGGCTACGAG. The encoded protein is CASTRSSAGYE. The full-length CDR3 reads as CASTRSSAGYEQYF. V usage is TRBV18 and J usage is TRBJ2-7, with D hard to call. The sequence runs out 3 residues before the end of the CDR3; the remainder is reconstructed from the germline J gene. The CDR3 spans 14 residues. Trimming removed 8 bases at V and 3 bases at J, with 17 bases between. Germline V gene lookup returns CDR1 KGHSH and CDR2 LQKENI.

This clone was recorded at least ten times. The read halts 3 residues ahead of the CDR3 end, with the missing end drawn from the germline J gene. V gene TRBV20-1 combines with J gene TRBJ2-3; a weak D match, TRBD2 (6 bases). Germline V lookup: CDR1 DFQATT, CDR2 SNEGSKA (reference sequence). Trimming shortened V by 6 bases and J by 6 bases, and 22 bases separated the two germline ends. The CDR3 contains 15 residues. The sequenced CDR3 bases are TGCAGTGCGGGGACTGGTCGGGGTCCCTCGGATACG. This gives the protein CSAGTGRGPSDT. The complete CDR3 sequence is CSAGTGRGPSDTQYF.

Remarks on this clone: The DNA ends 3 residues before the CDR3 does, and the rest of the CDR3 is filled in from the germline J gene. This chain links TRBV7-3 with TRBJ2-7; D ambiguous. Trimming removed 2 bases from V and 4 bases from J, with 15 bases in between. From germline, CDR1 is SGHTA and CDR2 FQGTGA. There are 15 residues in the CDR3. CDR3 in amino acids: CASSLGPSFQYEQYF. The CDR3 DNA, read in part, is TGTGCCAGCAGCTTAGGCCCCTCTTTTCAATACGAG.

This clone qualifies as medium-sized. CDR3 DNA, as far as it was read: TGCGCCAGCAGCGCTGGACAGGGGTTCGCTGGAAACACC. This codes for CASSAGQGFAGNT. The CDR3, in full, reads CASSAGQGFAGNTIYF. The chain employs TRBV5-1 and TRBJ1-3; TRBD1 matches 9 bases. The CDR3 goes on 3 residues after the read ends, and that part is filled in from the germline J gene. The CDR3 spans 16 residues. Unmatched junction bases numbered 7, after V lost 4 bases and J lost 2 bases. CDR1 is SGHRS, CDR2 YFSETQ, per germline.

This clone has ten or more counts. The CDR3 end is not reached by the read, which stops 3 residues before it; the germline J gene fills it in. The rearrangement links TRBV5-1 to TRBJ2-7; 9 bases map to TRBD1. Germline CDR1 and CDR2: SGHRS and YFSETQ. This CDR3 contains 17 residues. Germline trimming cut 3 bases from V and 1 base from J; bases unmatched to any gene: 11. CDR3 DNA (partial): TGCGCCAGCAGCTCGCCGGGACAGGGTTCATGGTCCTACGAG. Encoded protein: CASSSPGQGSWSYE. The complete CDR3 reads CASSSPGQGSWSYEQYF.

This clone was seen many times. The DNA ends 3 residues before the CDR3 does, and the rest of the CDR3 is filled in from the germline J gene. The rearrangement uses TRBV7-9 and TRBJ2-7, with 9 bases identical to TRBD1. The CDR3 spans 12 residues. The J segment lost 5 bases and the V segment lost 4 bases, leaving 0 bases of the junction unmatched. Germline V gene sequence: CDR1 SEHNR, CDR2 FQNEAQ (reference sequence). Incomplete CDR3 DNA: TGTGCCAGCAGCTGGGACAGGGACGAG. This gives the protein CASSWDRDE. The entire CDR3 is CASSWDRDEQYF.

A few counts support this clone. The read stops 3 residues short of the end of the CDR3; the missing end is completed from the germline J gene. The chain employs TRBV7-8 and TRBJ1-4; possibly TRBD1 for D (5 bases). CDR1 SGHVS and CDR2 FQNEAQ come from the germline V gene. CDR3 size: 14 residues. Trimming stripped 5 bases from V and 5 bases from J, with 12 bases between. The sequenced CDR3 bases are TGTGCCAGCAGCGTACAGGAAGGAAATGAAAAA. Translated, it gives CASSVQEGNEK. The CDR3 in full is CASSVQEGNEKLFF.

This clone has just a few counts. The read is 3 residues too short to cover the CDR3 end, so that end is filled in from the germline J gene. The chain recombines TRBV7-9 with TRBJ1-2; D is perhaps TRBD1 (5 bases). CDR1 is SEHNR and CDR2 is FQNEAQ in the germline V gene (reference sequence). V lost 5 bases and J lost 4, with 17 bases in between. The CDR3 consists of 15 residues. The sequenced part of the CDR3 DNA is TGTGCCAGCAGCCCAAACCGAGACAGCCCCTATGGC. Its translation: CASSPNRDSPYG. The complete CDR3 protein is CASSPNRDSPYGYTF.

This clone was counted a few times. Sequencing ends 3 residues short of the CDR3 end; the germline J gene provides the rest. The V call is TRBV30, the J call TRBJ1-2, with 9 bases that match TRBD1. The CDR3 extends over 13 amino acids. Germline-derived CDR1 and CDR2 are GTSNPN and SVGIG (reference sequence). The V gene end was trimmed by 6 bases and the J gene end by 2 bases; junction bases not matched to a gene: 4. The CDR3 sequence is CACRTGVNYGYTF. Partial CDR3 DNA: TGTGCCTGCCGGACAGGGGTAAACTATGGC.

This clone was found a few times. The read comes to an end 3 residues before the CDR3 does, leaving the germline J gene to fill in the end. The chain recombines TRBV19 with TRBJ1-1; 10 positions match TRBD1. The V segment lost 3 bases and the J segment 5 bases; nucleotides outside the gene matches: 6. The germline V gene has CDR1 LNHDA and CDR2 SQIVND (reference sequence). The CDR3 is made up of 15 amino acids. The CDR3 sequence: CASSITTGGGTEAFF. CDR3 bases read: TGTGCCAGTAGTATTACGACAGGGGGCGGAACTGAA.

This clone appeared a few times. The read terminates 3 residues before the CDR3 end, so the remaining end is supplied by the germline J gene. The chain has TRBV7-2 and TRBJ2-1; the match to TRBD2 covers 11 bases. The CDR3 is 18 amino acids. Germline loops: CDR1 SGHTA, CDR2 FQGNSA. The V gene end was trimmed by 0 bases and the J gene end by 7 bases; junction bases not matched to a gene: 11. The part of the CDR3 DNA that was read is TGTGCCAGCAGCTTAGCTCCTAGCGGGGGGACAGGGAGAAATGAG. Its translation: CASSLAPSGGTGRNE. The whole CDR3 protein is CASSLAPSGGTGRNEQFF.

This clone occurred many times. The CDR3 is cut off 3 residues early in the read; its end comes from the germline J gene. This chain links TRBV20-1 with TRBJ2-5, with a possible D match to TRBD2 (5 bases). Germline assignment: CDR1 DFQATT and CDR2 SNEGSKA (reference sequence). CDR3 length equals 15 residues. The V and J ends lost 0 bases and 1 base respectively, with 12 bases between them. CDR3 sequence: CSARDHRGTQETQYF. CDR3 DNA (partial): TGCAGTGCTAGAGATCACCGGGGAACCCAAGAGACC.

This clone was recorded at least ten times. The read halts 3 residues ahead of the CDR3 end, with the missing end drawn from the germline J gene. The gene calls are TRBV7-2 and TRBJ2-1; 14 bases match TRBD2. The germline gives CDR1 SGHTA, CDR2 FQGNSA. CDR3 length equals 15 residues. Losses at the gene ends were 5 bases for V and 8 bases for J; bases not matched to a gene: 5. CDR3 in amino acids: CASSAGLAGVHEQFF. The covered CDR3 bases are TGTGCCAGCAGCGCGGGACTAGCGGGAGTCCATGAG.